This entry features one T cell receptor beta chain sequence. The antigen is undetermined. In the same sample, other DNA sequences code for this CDR3. CDR3 length: 15 residues. The V segment lost 4 bases and the J segment 0 bases; nucleotides outside the gene matches: 1. The germline CDR1 and CDR2 sequences are SGHTA and FQGNSA. Repertoires were generated with immunoSEQ multiplex PCR, while TCRdb's copy carries only in-frame clones and drops some. The profile covers tens of thousands of clones, with just over 90% appearing a single time and around 2.2% taken by the ten largest. The data were obtained in a study of OX40 agonist ivuxolimab in advanced cancers. Study overall: Patients were 65% to 85% male with ages about 23 to 80, mean roughly 55. Findings of the study overall: The 0.1-3.0 mg/kg partial responders had among the lowest clonal expansion. In general, CD8+ T cells held more expanded clones than CD4+ did, on average. Circulating CD4+ and CD8+ T cells showed clonal expansion by week 6 at 0.1 to 3.0 mg/kg.

The chain combines TRBV7-2 with TRBJ2-3; 10 nucleotides align to TRBD2. The sample here was CD4+ or CD8+ T cells sorted from blood, taken in a trial of the OX40 agonist ivuxolimab. This TCR came from an adult with an advanced solid tumor such as melanoma, head and neck, liver or kidney cancer. CDR3 region: CASSWTSGSTDTQYF. The CDR3 coding sequence is TGTGCCAGCAGCTGGACTAGCGGTAGCACAGATACGCAGTATTTT.